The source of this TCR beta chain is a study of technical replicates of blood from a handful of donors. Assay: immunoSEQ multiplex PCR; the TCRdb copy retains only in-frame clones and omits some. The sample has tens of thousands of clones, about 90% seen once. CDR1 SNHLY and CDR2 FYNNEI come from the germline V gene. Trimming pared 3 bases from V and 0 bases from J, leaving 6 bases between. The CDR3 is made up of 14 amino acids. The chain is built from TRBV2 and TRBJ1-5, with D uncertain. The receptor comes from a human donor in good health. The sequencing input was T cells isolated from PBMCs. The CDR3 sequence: CASSELRSNQPQHF. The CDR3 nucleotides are TGTGCCAGCAGTGAGCTGCGTAGCAATCAGCCCCAGCATTTT. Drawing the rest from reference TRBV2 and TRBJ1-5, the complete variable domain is EPEVTQTPSHQVTQMGQEVILRCVPISNHLYFYWYRQILGQKVEFLVSFYNNEISEKSEIFDDQFSVERPDGSNFTLKIRSTKLEDSAMYFCASSELRSNQPQHFGDGTRLSIL.